The 12 T cell receptor beta chains below come from one sample, sequenced in a study of cytomegalovirus exposure and HLA in healthy donors. PCR used 60 Vbeta primers and 13 Jbeta primers. This table comes from immunoSEQ multiplex PCR, and its TCRdb copy is limited to in-frame clones, with some not included. The sample shows about 170,000 clones, and about 0.79% sits with its ten largest clones. The specimen sequenced was PBMCs. The receptors stem from a woman between 18 and 29 years old in good health and CMV-seropositive.

The chain carries TRBV6-1 and TRBJ1-2; maybe TRBD1 (5 bases). V lost 2 bases and J 8 bases, leaving 18 bases between the germline ends. This CDR3 spans 15 amino acids. CDR1 and CDR2 (germline): MNHNS, SASEGT. The CDR3 region is CASSEMGGAWGGYTF. The DNA of the CDR3 is TGTGCCAGCAGTGAAATGGGAGGTGCGTGGGGCGGCTACACCTTC.

The chain recombines TRBV5-1 with TRBJ1-1; 7 bases align to TRBD1. The CDR3 runs to 16 residues. Losses at the gene ends were 1 base for V and 11 bases for J; bases not matched to a gene: 17. Germline V gene sequence: CDR1 SGHRS, CDR2 YFSETQ. The CDR3 DNA sequence: TGCGCCAGCAGCTTGACTGGGACAGTAGTAGATCGTATGGCTTTCTTT. Protein: CASSLTGTVVDRMAFF. Filled out from reference TRBV5-1 and TRBJ1-1, the complete variable domain reads KAGVTQTPRYLIKTRGQQVTLSCSPISGHRSVSWYQQTPGQGLQFLFEYFSETQRNKGNFPGRFSGRQFSNSRSEMNVSTLELGDSALYLCASSLTGTVVDRMAFFGQGTRLTVV.

This chain connects TRBV7-2 to TRBJ2-3; 9 nucleotides align to TRBD2. Losses at the gene ends were 0 bases for V and 2 bases for J; bases not matched to a gene: 6. The CDR3 totals 17 residues. Germline CDR1 SGHTA, CDR2 FQGNSA. CDR3 loop: CASSLAATSGYTDTQYF. CDR3 sequence (DNA): TGTGCCAGCAGCTTAGCGGCGACTAGCGGTTACACAGATACGCAGTATTTT.

This rearrangement joins TRBV4-2 to TRBJ1-5, with D tentatively TRBD1 (6 bases). Between the trimmed V and J ends, which lost 1 base and 3 bases, there was a span of 7 bases. Germline V CDR1 and CDR2: LGHNA, YNFKEQ. This CDR3 is built from 14 residues. The CDR3 loop is CASSQGTANQPQHF. The CDR3 DNA is TGTGCCAGCAGCCAAGGGACAGCCAATCAGCCCCAGCATTTT.

The chain employs TRBV7-3 and TRBJ1-1, with D possibly matching TRBD1 (5 bases). The V gene lost 1 base and the J gene lost 5 bases, with 11 bases spanning the gap. From germline, CDR1 is SGHTA and CDR2 FQGTGA. CDR3 length equals 14 residues. CDR3 in amino acids: CASSLRGGETEAFF. The CDR3 DNA sequence: TGTGCCAGCAGCTTAAGGGGCGGTGAGACTGAAGCTTTCTTT. Combining the CDR3 with reference TRBV7-3 and TRBJ1-1 gives the whole variable domain GAGVSQTPSNKVTEKGKYVELRCDPISGHTALYWYRQSLGQGPEFLIYFQGTGAADDSGLPNDRFFAVRPEGSVSTLKIQRTERGDSAVYLCASSLRGGETEAFFGQGTRLTVV.

This rearrangement joins TRBV5-1 to TRBJ1-4, with D possibly TRBD1 on 5 matching bases. Deletions cut 2 bases from V and 5 bases from J, with 7 bases between. The germline CDR1 and CDR2 sequences are SGHRS and YFSETQ. The CDR3 sequence is 13 residues long. The CDR3 nucleotides are TGCGCCAGCAGCTTTGGGGGGAATGAAAAACTGTTTTTT. Protein sequence: CASSFGGNEKLFF.

V and J are TRBV5-6 and TRBJ1-5; D is ambiguous. CDR3 length: 13 amino acids. From germline, CDR1 is SGHDT and CDR2 YYEEEE. The V end lost 3 bases, the J end lost 3 bases, and 7 bases lay between the germline ends. The CDR3 DNA sequence: TGTGCCAGCAGCTGGCAGAACAATCAGCCCCAGCATTTT. The encoded protein is CASSWQNNQPQHF.

As concerns this clone: The identical CDR3 is also encoded by other nucleotide sequences in the sample. The CDR3 sequence is CASSFGQDTDTQYF. DNA of the CDR3: TGTGCCAGCAGCTTTGGACAGGACACAGATACGCAGTATTTT. V usage is TRBV5-4 and J usage is TRBJ2-3; 7 bases match TRBD1. Germline assignment: CDR1 SGHNT and CDR2 YYREEE (reference sequence). V trimming: 2 bases; J trimming: 2 bases; junction bases outside the gene matches: 2. This CDR3 region has 14 residues.

The chain links TRBV12-2 to TRBJ2-1; no check of the table's D call, TRBD2, against the DNA was made. TRBV12-2 is designated a pseudogene. CDR3 size: 16 residues. In nucleotides, the CDR3 is TGTGCAAGTCGCAACAGGACTAGCGGGATACCGGATGAGCAGTTCTTC. This translates into CASRNRTSGIPDEQFF.

V gene TRBV6-6 combines with J gene TRBJ2-2; the match to TRBD1 covers 9 bases. This CDR3 contains 15 residues. J lost 8 bases, V lost 2 bases, and 6 bases had no gene match. Per the germline V gene, CDR1 is MNHNY and CDR2 is SVGAGI (reference sequence). In DNA form, the CDR3 reads TGTGCCAGCAGTTACGCGACAGGGGGTAAAGGGGAGCTGTTTTTT. Translated, it gives CASSYATGGKGELFF.

The rearrangement joins TRBV4-2 to TRBJ2-1, with D possibly matching TRBD1 (6 bases). V lost 4 bases, J lost 0 bases, and 37 bases lay in between. Germline V gives CDR1 LGHNA, CDR2 YNFKEQ. The CDR3 has 24 amino acids. The CDR3 DNA follows: TGTGCCAGCAGCCCAACCACGCTTTGGGTATCGTGGGGGCCAATAGCGACCTCCTACAATGAGCAGTTCTTC. Protein: CASSPTTLWVSWGPIATSYNEQFF.

As regards this clone: The same CDR3 also results from other DNA sequences found in this sample. This chain connects TRBV29-1 to TRBJ1-1, with a possible D match to TRBD1 (5 bases). CDR3 size: 14 residues. V dropped 6 bases and J dropped 3 bases, with 17 bases sitting between them. Germline V CDR1 and CDR2: SQVTM, ANQGSEA. CDR3: CSVEGLRQDTEAFF. The CDR3 nucleotides are TGCAGCGTCGAGGGACTCAGGCAGGACACTGAAGCTTTCTTT.